This is a list of T cell receptor beta chains from one sample in a study of T and B cells in COVID-19 patients. In TCRdb, the multiplex PCR reads were re-called with MiXCR into one record per CDR3 protein. The table has more than 9,000 distinct CDR3 sequences, around 27% seen once. The sequencing input was blood. The receptor set was obtained from a human donor who had recovered from COVID-19. The CDR3 runs from the conserved cysteine through the conserved F or W. The D gene is left open where the match is weak. Rows give clone size only sometimes, using once, few, many, or a class for an expanded clone.

TRBJ1-6 TRBV13 - few TGTGCCAGCAGCTTAGGTATAGGGCCGAAATCACCCCTCCACTTT CASSLGIGPKSPLHF
TRBJ2-5 TRBV27 TRBD2 - TGTGCCAGCAACTCACGGCGGGAGACAAAAACCCACCTGGAGACCCAGTACTTC CASNSRRETKTHLETQYF
TRBJ2-2 TRBV29-1 TRBD2 - TGCAGCGTTCCTAGCGGGGGGGCTACTAAGTCCGGGGAGCTGTTTTTT CSVPSGGATKSGELFF
TRBJ1-1 TRBV29-1 - medium-sized TGCAGCGTTGAAGGCCAGATGAACACTGAAGCTTTCTTT CSVEGQMNTEAFF
TRBJ1-2 TRBV11-1 - few TGTGCCAGCAGTGACGGCAACTATGGCTACACCTTC CASSDGNYGYTF
TRBJ2-7 TRBV12-3/TRBV12-4 - - TGTGCCAGCAGCTTGGCCGCGGGGAACGAGCAGTACTTC CASSLAAGNEQYF
TRBJ2-7 TRBV29-1 TRBD1 - TGCAGCGTTAGAGCCGGGACAGGGGGCCTCGAGCAGTACTTC CSVRAGTGGLEQYF
TRBJ1-2 TRBV11-1 TRBD1 medium-sized TGTGCCAGCAGCTCGGGACAGGGGGACTATGGCTACACCTTC CASSSGQGDYGYTF
TRBJ1-1 TRBV29-1 - medium-sized TGCAGCGTACAACAGCTGGCTTGGGCTGAAGCTTTCTTT CSVQQLAWAEAFF
TRBJ1-4 TRBV27 - medium-sized TGTGCCAGCAGCACCCAAACAGGGTTGGGTGGAAAACTGTTTTTT CASSTQTGLGGKLFF
TRBJ2-3 TRBV24-1 TRBD2 few TGTGCCACCAGTGATTATGGCGGGAGTCAGGCAAATACGCAGTATTTT CATSDYGGSQANTQYF
TRBJ1-2 TRBV6-5 - medium-sized TGTGCCGCCAGGCGGACACCGTGGGATGGCTACACCTTC CAARRTPWDGYTF
TRBJ1-5 TRBV15 TRBD1 few TGTGCCACCCGGGACAGTTCGTATCAGCCCCAGCATTTT CATRDSSYQPQHF
TRBJ2-4 TRBV4-3 TRBD1 few TGCGCCAGCAGCCAAGGGGGGACAGGGGCTTTGGGCATTCAGTACTTC CASSQGGTGALGIQYF
TRBJ2-7 TRBV12-3/TRBV12-4 TRBD2 many TGTGCCAGCATCGGGCGGGAGGGCCTTTTCTTC CASIGREGLFF
TRBJ2-5 TRBV30 - medium-sized TGTGCCTGGAAACGGCCGGGCCGGGAGACCCAGTACTTC CAWKRPGRETQYF
TRBJ1-6 TRBV14 - - TGTGCCAGCAGCCAAGTCGGAGGGATTAATTCACCCCTCCACTTT CASSQVGGINSPLHF
TRBJ1-1 TRBV28 TRBD1 few TGTGCCAGCAGTACTACAGGGGTGACTGAAGCTTTCTTT CASSTTGVTEAFF
TRBJ2-3 TRBV15 - medium-sized TGTGCCACCAGCAGAGAAAACCGAGACACAGATACGCAGTATTTT CATSRENRDTDTQYF
TRBJ1-5 TRBV6-5 TRBD1 - TGTGCCAGCAGTTACTCGGGACAGGGTGGAAGCAATCAGCCCCAGCATTTT CASSYSGQGGSNQPQHF
TRBJ1-5 TRBV19 - medium-sized TGTGCCAGTAGCGCCGCGCAAGGAAGCAGTCAGCCCCAGCATTTT CASSAAQGSSQPQHF
TRBJ1-1 TRBV20-1 - - TGCAGTGCTGTAGCGAACACTGAAGCTTTCTTT CSAVANTEAFF
TRBJ2-1 TRBV18 - - TGTGCCAGCAGTCTTAACAGGGCGGAGGAGCAGTTCTTC CASSLNRAEEQFF
TRBJ2-2 TRBV30 TRBD1 medium-sized TGTGCCTGGAGTCGACAGGGAACCGGGGAGCTGTTTTTT CAWSRQGTGELFF
TRBJ2-5 TRBV20-1 TRBD2 - TGCAGTGCTAGAGATCCGGCGGGAGGTAAAGAGACCCAGTACTTC CSARDPAGGKETQYF
TRBJ2-1 TRBV7-2 - - TGTGCCAGCAGCCAGACGAGGGGGACCTACAATGAGCAGTTCTTC CASSQTRGTYNEQFF
TRBJ2-3 TRBV30 - medium-sized TGTGCAAGGAGGGCGTCTAGCGGCACAGATACGCAGTATTTT CARRASSGTDTQYF
TRBJ2-5 TRBV30 TRBD2 medium-sized TGTGCCTGGTCGAACGGGGGGGCAAAGACCCAGTACTTC CAWSNGGAKTQYF
TRBJ2-3 TRBV18 - - TGTGCCAGCTCACCTCAGGGGCCTAGCACAGATACGCAGTATTTT CASSPQGPSTDTQYF
TRBJ2-3 TRBV15 - - TGTGCCACCAGCAAAACGGCGGGGCGAACAGATACGCAGTATTTT CATSKTAGRTDTQYF
TRBJ2-3 TRBV18 TRBD1 medium-sized TGTGCCAGCTCACCGGGCGAAGGGGGCTCAGATACGCAGTATTTT CASSPGEGGSDTQYF
TRBJ1-1 TRBV30 TRBD1 few TGTGCCAGAGAAGAGACAGGGATCACTGAAGCTTTCTTT CAREETGITEAFF
TRBJ2-1 TRBV7-2 - - TGTGCCAGCAGCTTAACAGGGTACGGCAATGAGCAGTTCTTC CASSLTGYGNEQFF
TRBJ2-7 TRBV10-1 - - TGCGCCAGCAGTGAGAGCAGGTTCTACGAGCAGTACTTC CASSESRFYEQYF
TRBJ2-5 TRBV5-6 TRBD1 few TGTGCCAGAAGCGATAGTTGGGACAGGGAAGAGACCCAGTACTTC CARSDSWDREETQYF
TRBJ1-2 TRBV6-5 - medium-sized TGTGCCAGCAGTTACTCGAGGCAGGGTTATGGCTACACCTTC CASSYSRQGYGYTF
TRBJ1-4 TRBV6-6 - - TGTGCCAGCAACGATCCGACAGCCTCTAATGAAAAACTGTTTTTT CASNDPTASNEKLFF
TRBJ2-3 TRBV10-3 - - TGTGCCATCAGTGAGTCTCCTACAGGGAGGAGAAGCACAGATACGCAGTATTTT CAISESPTGRRSTDTQYF
TRBJ2-3 TRBV29-1 - - TGCAGTGCTGGTTTGGACTTTAGCACAGATACGCAGTATTTT CSAGLDFSTDTQYF
TRBJ1-5 TRBV4-3 TRBD1 - TGCGCCAGCAGCCAAGATGGGGGCAGGGGGCATCAGCCCCAGCATTTT CASSQDGGRGHQPQHF
TRBJ1-2 TRBV7-9 - - TGTGCCAGCACGCAGTCCGACTATGGCTACACCTTC CASTQSDYGYTF